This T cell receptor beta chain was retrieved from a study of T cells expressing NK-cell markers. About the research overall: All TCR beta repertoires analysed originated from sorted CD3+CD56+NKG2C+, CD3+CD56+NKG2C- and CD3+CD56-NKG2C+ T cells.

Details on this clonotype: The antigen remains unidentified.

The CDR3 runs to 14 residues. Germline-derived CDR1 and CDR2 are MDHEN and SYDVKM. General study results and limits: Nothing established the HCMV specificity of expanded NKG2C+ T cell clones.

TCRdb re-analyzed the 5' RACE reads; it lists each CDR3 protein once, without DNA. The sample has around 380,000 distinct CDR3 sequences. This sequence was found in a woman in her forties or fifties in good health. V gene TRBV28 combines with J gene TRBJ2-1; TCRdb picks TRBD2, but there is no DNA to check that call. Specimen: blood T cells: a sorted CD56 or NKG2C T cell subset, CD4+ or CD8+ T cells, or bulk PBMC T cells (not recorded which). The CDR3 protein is CASSPGLGDNEQFF.